The text below deals with one T cell receptor (beta chain). The V gene lost 5 bases and the J gene lost 5 bases, with 13 bases spanning the gap. Germline V lookup: CDR1 SEHNR, CDR2 FQNEAQ (reference sequence). The CDR3 covers 13 residues. The data stem from a study of blood T cell repertoires in COVID-19. Here immunoSEQ multiplex PCR was the method, and the copy in TCRdb shows in-frame clones only, minus some. The data show approximately 90,000 clones, roughly 90% seen once. The sequenced sample was peripheral blood. This sequence originates from a woman aged 80 or over with acute or convalescent COVID-19. The chain carries TRBV7-9 and TRBJ2-7; a possible D gene is TRBD2 (5 bases). CDR3 loop: CASSLSVVNEQYF. The CDR3 coding sequence is TGTGCCAGCAGCCTTAGCGTGGTGAACGAGCAGTACTTC.